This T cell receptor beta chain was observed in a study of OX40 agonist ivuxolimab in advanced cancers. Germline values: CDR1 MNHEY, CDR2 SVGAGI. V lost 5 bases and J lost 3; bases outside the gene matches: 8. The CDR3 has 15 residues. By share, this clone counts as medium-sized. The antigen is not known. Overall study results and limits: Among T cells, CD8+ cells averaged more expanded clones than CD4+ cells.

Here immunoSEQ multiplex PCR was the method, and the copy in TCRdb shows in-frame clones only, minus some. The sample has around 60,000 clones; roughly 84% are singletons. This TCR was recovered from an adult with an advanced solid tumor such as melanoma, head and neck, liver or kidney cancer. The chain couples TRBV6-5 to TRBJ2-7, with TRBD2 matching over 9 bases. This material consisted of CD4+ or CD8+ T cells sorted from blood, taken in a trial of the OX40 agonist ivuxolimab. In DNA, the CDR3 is TGTGCCAGCAGTGCGGGGGGGAACTTCGACTACGAGCAGTACTTC. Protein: CASSAGGNFDYEQYF.